The rows below give T cell receptor beta chains drawn from one sample of a study of blood T cell repertoires in COVID-19. This table comes from immunoSEQ multiplex PCR, and its TCRdb copy is limited to in-frame clones, with some not included. The sample consists of some 150,000 clones, roughly 84% of them appearing once. The sequenced material came from peripheral blood. These TCRs come from a woman between 55 and 75 years old with COVID-19, enrolled during active disease. Both conserved end residues are part of each CDR3. The D gene is left open where the match is weak. Clone size appears in some rows only: once, few, many, or a class for an expanded clone.

>TRBV12-3/TRBV12-4|12|NA|NA|TRBJ1-6
CASSFRDSPLHF
TGTGCCAGCAGTTTCCGCGATTCACCCCTCCACTTT
>TRBV11-2|14|NA|NA|TRBJ1-2
CATRGEGGVYGYTF
TGTGCCACGCGGGGCGAGGGCGGAGTTTATGGCTACACCTTC
>TRBV7-3|14|NA|NA|TRBJ2-3
CASSPGGRTDTQYF
TGTGCCAGCAGCCCCGGTGGGCGCACAGATACGCAGTATTTT
>TRBV3-1/TRBV3-2|12|NA|NA|TRBJ2-1
CASSHLDNEQFF
TGTGCCAGCAGCCACCTTGACAATGAGCAGTTCTTC
>TRBV12-5|16|TRBD2|once|TRBJ2-5
CASGLILTSGSETQYF
TGTGCTAGTGGTTTGATCCTGACTAGCGGGAGTGAGACCCAGTACTTC
>TRBV2|15|NA|once|TRBJ1-5
CASSEVGIGSEAQHF
TGTGCCAGCAGTGAGGTTGGCATCGGTTCGGAGGCCCAGCATTTT
>TRBV19|16|TRBD2|NA|TRBJ2-3
CAIAQRTGGGPDTQYF
TGTGCCATCGCTCAAAGGACGGGAGGGGGACCAGATACGCAGTATTTT
>TRBV19|14|NA|NA|TRBJ2-7
CASKGTDSSYEQYF
TGTGCCAGTAAGGGGACGGACAGCTCCTACGAGCAGTACTTC
>TRBV18|15|NA|few|TRBJ2-1
CASSPPSPTYNEQFF
TGTGCCAGCTCACCACCGTCCCCTACCTACAATGAGCAGTTCTTC
>TRBV7-8|15|TRBD2|NA|TRBJ2-1
CASSQAGVTYNEQFF
TGTGCCAGCAGCCAAGCGGGAGTAACCTACAATGAGCAGTTCTTC
>TRBV24-1|15|NA|NA|TRBJ2-3
CATSDSPPSSDTQYF
TGTGCCACCAGTGATTCCCCCCCTTCGTCCGATACGCAGTATTTT
>TRBV3-1/TRBV3-2|16|TRBD2|NA|TRBJ2-1
CASSQGTSGIGDEQFF
TGTGCCAGCAGCCAGGGTACTAGCGGGATAGGGGATGAGCAGTTCTTC
>TRBV6-6|12|NA|NA|TRBJ1-1
CASNNGHREAFF
TGTGCCAGCAATAATGGGCACCGTGAAGCTTTCTTT
>TRBV5-6|15|TRBD1|once|TRBJ1-2
CASSLSAGGVYGYTF
TGTGCCAGCAGCTTGTCGGCAGGGGGCGTCTATGGCTACACCTTC
>TRBV2|15|NA|NA|TRBJ1-3
CASSDRDLGGNTIYF
TGTGCCAGCAGTGACAGGGACTTGGGCGGAAACACCATATATTTT
>TRBV7-9|17|TRBD1|NA|TRBJ1-5
CASSLEGQGQSNQPQHF
TGTGCCAGCAGCTTAGAGGGACAGGGGCAGAGCAATCAGCCCCAGCATTTT
>TRBV11-1|14|NA|NA|TRBJ1-2
CASSPGGTADGYTF
TGTGCCAGCAGCCCGGGGGGTACGGCTGATGGCTACACCTTC
>TRBV6-1|18|NA|NA|TRBJ2-4
CASSEALPGSHKDNIQYF
TGTGCCAGCAGTGAAGCGCTCCCCGGGAGCCACAAGGATAACATTCAGTACTTC
>TRBV15|12|NA|NA|TRBJ1-4
CATSRDPEKLFF
TGTGCCACCAGCAGAGATCCAGAAAAACTGTTTTTT
>TRBV11-3|13|NA|NA|TRBJ2-5
CASSSDYYATQYF
TGTGCCAGCAGCTCAGACTATTATGCGACCCAGTACTTC
>TRBV5-6|16|TRBD1|NA|TRBJ2-1
CASSQYRDSSYNEQFF
TGTGCCAGCAGCCAGTACCGGGACAGCTCCTACAATGAGCAGTTCTTC
>TRBV6-2/TRBV6-3|14|NA|NA|TRBJ2-3
CASSILLSTDTQYF
TGTGCCAGCAGTATCCTACTAAGCACAGATACGCAGTATTTT
>TRBV19|14|TRBD1|NA|TRBJ1-2
CASSIAPGGYGYTF
TGTGCCAGTAGTATAGCGCCAGGGGGCTATGGCTACACCTTC
>TRBV18|15|TRBD1|once|TRBJ1-4
CASSPGTGGLEKLFF
TGTGCCAGCTCACCAGGGACAGGGGGCCTTGAAAAACTGTTTTTT
>TRBV7-9|16|NA|NA|TRBJ2-3
CASSTLGAGRTDTQYF
TGTGCCAGCAGCACCCTTGGGGCGGGACGCACAGATACGCAGTATTTT
>TRBV7-6|19|TRBD1|NA|TRBJ1-6
CASSLGGQGRGRYNSPLHF
TGTGCCAGCAGCTTAGGGGGACAGGGAAGAGGGAGATATAATTCACCCCTCCACTTT
>TRBV14|20|TRBD1|once|TRBJ2-3
CASSPGGGQGSERRTDTQYF
TGTGCCAGCAGCCCCGGGGGAGGACAGGGGAGTGAGCGGCGCACAGATACGCAGTATTTT
>TRBV19|13|NA|NA|TRBJ2-7
CASSRDRDYEQYF
TGTGCCAGTAGCAGAGACAGAGACTACGAGCAGTACTTC
>TRBV5-1|16|TRBD2|few|TRBJ2-1
CASSFLAGGPNNEQFF
TGCGCCAGCAGCTTCTTAGCGGGAGGGCCAAACAATGAGCAGTTCTTC
>TRBV9|13|NA|few|TRBJ2-1
CASSSGSWNEQFF
TGTGCCAGCAGCTCTGGTAGTTGGAATGAGCAGTTCTTC
>TRBV13|17|TRBD2|NA|TRBJ2-7
CASSSPSGLASPAEQYF
TGTGCCAGCAGCTCTCCTTCCGGACTAGCATCACCAGCAGAGCAGTACTTC
>TRBV6-2/TRBV6-3|14|TRBD1|NA|TRBJ1-4
CASSAGGLKEKLFF
TGTGCCAGCAGCGCAGGGGGCTTGAAGGAAAAACTGTTTTTT
>TRBV2|13|NA|NA|TRBJ2-5
CASNRDSQETQYF
TGTGCCAGCAACCGGGACTCACAAGAGACCCAGTACTTC
>TRBV11-1|15|NA|NA|TRBJ1-2
CASSLTGQTPYGYTF
TGTGCCAGCAGCCTAACAGGACAGACACCGTATGGCTACACCTTC
>TRBV19|15|NA|NA|TRBJ1-3
CASSTQTVSGNTIYF
TGTGCCAGTAGTACACAGACAGTCTCTGGAAACACCATATATTTT
>TRBV16|14|NA|NA|TRBJ2-5
CASSTRQVDETQYF
TGTGCCAGCAGCACCCGACAGGTCGACGAGACCCAGTACTTC
>TRBV29-1|15|NA|NA|TRBJ2-2
CSVGQGLGKPGELFF
TGCAGCGTTGGGCAGGGTCTAGGGAAGCCCGGGGAGCTGTTTTTT
>TRBV18|19|TRBD2|NA|TRBJ2-1
CASSSRTSGPISSYNEQFF
TGTGCCAGCTCATCTCGGACTAGCGGACCTATTAGCTCCTACAATGAGCAGTTCTTC
>TRBV19|14|TRBD1|NA|TRBJ2-5
CASSQGTGRETQYF
TGTGCCAGTAGTCAGGGGACAGGCAGGGAGACCCAGTACTTC
>TRBV10-3|16|NA|NA|TRBJ1-5
CAISDSGSYSNQPQHF
TGTGCCATCAGTGACTCGGGGTCCTATAGCAATCAGCCCCAGCATTTT
>TRBV24-1|12|NA|NA|TRBJ1-5
CATSAPGGSQHF
TGTGCCACCAGTGCCCCGGGGGGGTCCCAGCATTTT